The entry below gives a single TCR beta chain sequence along with its context. Measured with immunoSEQ multiplex PCR; TCRdb has only the in-frame clones, and not every one. The repertoire holds about 64,000 clones, with around 73% as singletons. The data derive from a study of blood T cell repertoires in COVID-19. The CDR3 contains 16 residues. V lost 3 bases, J lost 0 bases, and 5 bases stayed unmatched. Germline V gene data show CDR1 as LGHDT and CDR2 as YNNKEL (reference sequence). The TCR sequence derives from a man aged 80 or over with acute or convalescent COVID-19. Input material: peripheral blood. The chain is built from TRBV3-1 (or the pseudogene TRBV3-2) and TRBJ2-1; 7 nucleotides align to TRBD2. CDR3 protein: CASSQTWTSSYNEQFF. The CDR3 bases are TGTGCCAGCAGCCAGACATGGACTAGCTCCTACAATGAGCAGTTCTTC.